The 10 T cell receptor beta chains reported below all come from one sample, sequenced in a study of neurological immune-mediated disorders. TCRdb used MiXCR to reprocess the 5' RACE reads, holding one entry per CDR3 protein. Of tens of thousands of distinct CDR3 sequences in the sample, under 6% are singletons; the top ten hold about 23%. The sample comprised PBMCs. The source is a man between 18 and 35 years old in good health.

This clonotype came up many times. V is TRBV3-1 and J is TRBJ1-1; D uncertain. The germline gives CDR1 LGHDT, CDR2 YNNKEL (reference sequence). The V end lost 0 bases, the J end lost 4 bases, and 9 bases lay between the germline ends. The CDR3 is made up of 14 amino acids. CDR3: CASSQDRRGTEAFF. The CDR3 DNA is TGTGCCAGCAGCCAAGACAGACGGGGCACTGAAGCTTTCTTT.

This clonotype was observed many times. The chain links TRBV20-1 to TRBJ2-3; 8 bases match TRBD2. CDR3 length: 15 amino acids. Germline trimming cut 7 bases from V and 2 bases from J; bases unmatched to any gene: 11. Germline V lookup: CDR1 DFQATT, CDR2 SNEGSKA (reference sequence). The CDR3 DNA reads TGCAGTGTCCGGGGGCGGGGGGCGCTCACAGATACGCAGTATTTT. It is translated as CSVRGRGALTDTQYF.

This clonotype was found many times. The gene calls are TRBV6-1 and TRBJ1-5; D unclear. The CDR3 runs 14 residues. Germline V lookup: CDR1 MNHNS, CDR2 SASEGT. V was trimmed by 7 bases and J by 5 bases, leaving 15 bases between them. The CDR3 sequence is CASISRARDQPQHF. CDR3 in DNA: TGTGCCAGCATATCACGGGCACGGGATCAGCCCCAGCATTTT.

This clonotype has ten or more counts. V gene TRBV14 combines with J gene TRBJ2-3; D call uncertain. CDR3 size: 14 residues. Germline V gene lookup returns CDR1 SGHDN and CDR2 FVKESK. V was cut by 1 base and J by 2 bases, with 7 bases left in between. The CDR3 DNA reads TGTGCCAGCAGCCAAGGGGCAGACACAGATACGCAGTATTTT. The encoded protein is CASSQGADTDTQYF.

This clonotype was counted only a few times. One end of the junction fails to match germline, which may point to a read error. This sequence joins TRBV4-1 and TRBJ2-1; 13 bases match TRBD2. Germline V gene lookup returns CDR1 MGHRA and CDR2 YSYEKL. The CDR3 is 15 amino acids. CDR3 loop: CASSQDGTSGVKRIF. DNA of the CDR3: TGCGCCAGCAGCCAAGACGGGACTAGCGGGGTAAAAAGGATCTTC.

This clonotype came up many times. This sequence joins TRBV9 and TRBJ2-3; 9 nucleotides agree with TRBD1. Germline assignment: CDR1 SGDLS and CDR2 YYNGEE. CDR3 size: 17 residues. With V trimmed by 3 bases and J by 4 bases, 12 bases remained unmatched. CDR3 nucleotides: TGTGCCAGCAGCGCCCCCGGGACAGGGTCTTTCGCAGATACGCAGTATTTT. This codes for CASSAPGTGSFADTQYF.

This clonotype came up many times. The chain couples TRBV5-1 to TRBJ2-5; 8 bases are a match to TRBD1. The J segment lost 6 bases and the V segment lost 7 bases, leaving 11 bases of the junction unmatched. The CDR3 spans 14 residues. Germline CDR1 reads SGHRS; CDR2 reads YFSETQ. CDR3 bases: TGCGCCAGCCGAGGCCAGGGGGCAGGGAAGACCCAGTACTTC. The encoded protein is CASRGQGAGKTQYF.

This clonotype was picked up many times. The V gene is TRBV5-1, the J gene TRBJ2-2, with D possibly being TRBD2 (6 bases). CDR3 length: 14 residues. Germline V gene lookup returns CDR1 SGHRS and CDR2 YFSETQ. Trimming removed 3 bases from V and 2 bases from J, with 8 bases in between. The CDR3 loop is CASSYSGNTGELFF. Here the CDR3 DNA reads TGCGCCAGCAGCTATAGCGGAAACACCGGGGAGCTGTTTTTT.

The sample holds many counts of this clonotype. This chain links TRBV19 with TRBJ1-5, with D unresolved. Germline V CDR1 and CDR2: LNHDA, SQIVND (reference sequence). The CDR3 covers 13 residues. Trimming shortened V by 4 bases and J by 7 bases, and 11 bases separated the two germline ends. CDR3 protein: CASSTQGRQPQHF. CDR3 coding DNA: TGTGCCAGTAGTACCCAAGGGCGGCAGCCCCAGCATTTT.

This clonotype was counted at least ten times. The rearrangement uses TRBV5-1 and TRBJ2-3; D might be TRBD1 (6 bases). The CDR3 is 16 amino acids. Germline loops: CDR1 SGHRS, CDR2 YFSETQ. V lost 0 bases to trimming and J lost 2 bases, with 13 bases between them. CDR3 sequence (DNA): TGCGCCAGCAGCTTGGCCGAACAGGGATCCACAGATACGCAGTATTTT. Residues: CASSLAEQGSTDTQYF.